One and the same sample provided the 10 T cell receptor beta chains below, sequenced in a study of human T cells and chemical hapten exposure. Time point indicated: patch test 3, about 24 weeks after DPC sensitization. Treatment: therapeutic diphenylcyclopropenone sensitization with weekly scalp DPC. TCRdb fed the RACE reads into MiXCR, producing one record per CDR3 protein. The sample has 97,000 or so distinct CDR3 sequences, 25% to 30% seen once. The specimen was whole blood, collected in connection with sensitization to the hapten diphenylcyclopropenone (DPC). Every receptor here comes from a man aged 40-49 years with alopecia areata. Some clones in this sample may be carry-over from other donors' samples.

The CDR3 coding sequence is TGTGCCAGCAGGTGGGGGGGAGGAAGCAATCAGCCCCAGCATTTT. It codes for CASRWGGGSNQPQHF. The chain couples TRBV2 to TRBJ1-5; a weak D match, TRBD1 (5 bases). The V gene lost 6 bases and the J gene lost 1 base, with 13 bases spanning the gap. Germline lookup yields CDR1 SNHLY and CDR2 FYNNEI. This CDR3 is built from 15 residues.

This clonotype was observed a few times. The chain carries TRBV20-1 and TRBJ2-7; 11 bases map to TRBD1. The CDR3 covers 13 residues. The germline V gene has CDR1 DFQATT and CDR2 SNEGSKA (reference sequence). V gave up 6 bases and J gave up 3 bases; unmatched junction bases: 4. Here the CDR3 reads CSAPGQGVYEQYF. The CDR3 DNA follows: TGCAGTGCCCCGGGACAGGGGGTCTACGAGCAGTACTTC.

The chain carries TRBV9 and TRBJ1-1, with TRBD1 matching 8 bases. Germline CDR1 reads SGDLS; CDR2 reads YYNGEE. With 3 bases clipped from V and 0 bases from J, the junction kept 4 bases outside the gene matches. CDR3 length equals 15 residues. In nucleotides, the CDR3 is TGTGCCAGCAGCGCTAGACAGGGGTTGAACACTGAAGCTTTCTTT. It encodes CASSARQGLNTEAFF.

This clonotype was picked up one time. This rearrangement joins TRBV5-5 to TRBJ1-5; D remains unclear. CDR1 and CDR2 (germline): SGHKS, YYEKEE (reference sequence). The V end was cut by 0 bases, the J end by 4 bases, with 8 bases between. The CDR3 is made up of 14 amino acids. CDR3 sequence: CASSLAAANQPQHF. CDR3 nucleotide sequence: TGTGCCAGCAGCTTGGCGGCAGCAAATCAGCCCCAGCATTTT.

V is TRBV5-1 and J is TRBJ1-4, with a tentative D call TRBD1 (6 bases). V was shortened by 2 bases and J by 8 bases, with 16 bases between the two germline ends. This CDR3 spans 15 amino acids. CDR1 and CDR2 (germline): SGHRS, YFSETQ. CDR3 nucleotides: TGCGCCAGCAGCTTCCAGGGGCGCTGGGGAGAAAAACTGTTTTTT. Protein product: CASSFQGRWGEKLFF.

This chain joins TRBV20-1 and TRBJ1-1; D is unresolved. CDR1 is DFQATT and CDR2 is SNEGSKA in the germline V gene (reference sequence). The V end was cut by 5 bases, the J end by 6 bases, with 10 bases between. The CDR3 loop spans 11 amino acids. This chain's CDR3 is CSAASFPEAFF. In nucleotides, the CDR3 is TGCAGTGCTGCCTCCTTCCCTGAAGCTTTCTTT.

CDR3 loop: CASSPRGQRNQPQHF. CDR3 nucleotide sequence: TGTGCCAGCTCACCTCGAGGGCAGCGCAATCAGCCCCAGCATTTT. The chain is built from TRBV18 and TRBJ1-5; D not resolved. The V gene's germline CDR1 is KGHSH and CDR2 LQKENI. Trimming shortened V by 3 bases and J by 2 bases, and 11 bases separated the two germline ends. This CDR3 is built from 15 residues. The full variable domain, with the rest looked up from reference TRBV18 and TRBJ1-5, is NAGVMQNPRHLVRRRGQEARLRCSPMKGHSHVYWYRQLPEEGLKFMVYLQKENIIDESGMPKERFSAEFPKEGPSILRIQQVVRGDSAAYFCASSPRGQRNQPQHFGDGTRLSIL.

The chain carries TRBV6-5 and TRBJ1-1, with TRBD1 identical over 8 bases. The CDR3 totals 13 residues. The germline V gene encodes CDR1 MNHEY and CDR2 SVGAGI. Trimming at V came to 3 bases and at J to 8 bases, leaving 5 bases not matched to a gene. CDR3: CASSYTGDREAFF. In DNA, the CDR3 is TGTGCCAGCAGTTATACAGGGGACAGGGAAGCTTTCTTT.

The chain employs TRBV6-1 and TRBJ2-4; D could derive from TRBD1 or TRBD2 (6 bases each). Trimming shortened V by 2 bases and J by 1 base, and 15 bases separated the two germline ends. CDR1 and CDR2 (germline): MNHNS, SASEGT. This CDR3 contains 17 residues. CDR3 nucleotide sequence: TGTGCCAGCAGTGAAAGGTCCAGGGGAGGCGCCAAAAACATTCAGTACTTC. Amino acid sequence: CASSERSRGGAKNIQYF.

This sequence joins TRBV18 and TRBJ2-5; 11 bases match TRBD2. The CDR3 has 15 residues. V was pared by 8 bases and J by 5 bases, with 10 bases of the junction left unmatched. Germline CDR1 and CDR2: KGHSH and LQKENI. In DNA form, the CDR3 reads TGTGCCAGCGGCAAACTAGCGGGGGCTTTGGAGACCCAGTACTTC. This sequence encodes CASGKLAGALETQYF.